A single sample gave rise to the 23 T cell receptor beta chains below, sequenced in a study of metastatic and nonmetastatic thyroid tumors. No patient received treatment before thyroid surgery. TCRdb re-clonotyped the PCR reads via MiXCR. This sample carries more than 35,000 clones, around an eighth of them seen once, and the ten largest clones take 9.5%. The sample was blood. The source of these receptors is a female donor with papillary thyroid cancer or a benign thyroid nodule (not recorded which). Some clones in this sample may be carry-over from other donors' samples.

Ten or more counts support this clone. The chain is built from TRBV11-1 and TRBJ2-2; no firm D call. CDR1 and CDR2 (germline): SGHAT, FQDESV (reference sequence). V was cut by 1 base and J by 7 bases, with 7 bases left in between. The CDR3 is 13 amino acids. The CDR3 sequence is CASSLEHNGELFF. The CDR3, as DNA: TGTGCCAGCAGCTTAGAACATAACGGGGAGCTGTTTTTT.

This clone came up many times. This sequence joins TRBV7-2 and TRBJ2-2; no definite D call. This CDR3 has 15 residues. The germline CDR1 and CDR2 sequences are SGHTA and FQGNSA. Trimming left V 1 base short and J 5 bases short, with 11 bases between. CDR3 loop: CASSLGALGTGELFF. Written as DNA, the CDR3 is TGTGCCAGCAGCTTAGGAGCACTTGGGACCGGGGAGCTGTTTTTT. Full variable domain (rest looked up from reference TRBV7-2 and TRBJ2-2): GAGVSQSPSNKVTEKGKDVELRCDPISGHTALYWYRQSLGQGLEFLIYFQGNSAPDKSGLPSDRFSAERTGGSVSTLTIQRTQQEDSAVYLCASSLGALGTGELFFGEGSRLTVL.

This clone was seen many times. The rearrangement joins TRBV11-3 to TRBJ2-2; D not certain. Germline V gene data show CDR1 as SGHNT and CDR2 as YENEEA. V was cut by 0 bases and J by 7 bases, with 6 bases left in between. The CDR3 spans 13 residues. In DNA form, the CDR3 reads TGTGCCAGCAGCTTAGAGGTGGACGGGGAGCTGTTTTTT. Translation gives CASSLEVDGELFF. Based on the CDR3 plus reference TRBV11-3 and TRBJ2-2, the full variable domain is EAGVVQSPRYKIIEKKQPVAFWCNPISGHNTLYWYLQNLGQGPELLIRYENEEAVDDSQLPKDRFSAERLKGVDSTLKIQPAELGDSAVYLCASSLEVDGELFFGEGSRLTVL.

This clone was detected many times. V is TRBV7-9 and J is TRBJ2-1; TRBD1 is a possible D gene (5 bases). CDR3 length: 15 amino acids. Germline assignment: CDR1 SEHNR and CDR2 FQNEAQ (reference sequence). V dropped 2 bases and J dropped 6 bases, with 14 bases sitting between them. CDR3: CASSLNFRARNEQFF. In DNA, the CDR3 is TGTGCCAGCAGCTTAAATTTCAGGGCGCGCAATGAGCAGTTCTTC.

This clone was observed many times. The chain employs TRBV5-5 and TRBJ1-2, with 10 bases aligning to TRBD1. V dropped 4 bases and J dropped 0; count of bases not matched to a gene: 3. Germline CDR1 SGHKS, CDR2 YYEKEE (reference sequence). This CDR3 has 15 residues. The CDR3 coding sequence is TGTGCCAGCAGCCCGGGACAGGGGACTAACTATGGCTACACCTTC. It specifies CASSPGQGTNYGYTF.

This clone is classed as medium-sized. The chain employs TRBV28 and TRBJ2-7; D is possibly TRBD1 or TRBD2 (5 bases each). Trimming left V 4 bases short and J 4 bases short, with 8 bases between. The CDR3 covers 12 residues. CDR1 MDHEN and CDR2 SYDVKM come from the germline V gene. CDR3 bases: TGTGCCAGCAGTTGGGGGTGGTACGAGCAGTACTTC. Translated, it gives CASSWGWYEQYF.

This clone appeared many times. J is TRBJ2-5 and V is TRBV5-1; no firm D call. The CDR3 runs to 14 residues. The germline gives CDR1 SGHRS, CDR2 YFSETQ. Trimming stripped 0 bases from V and 5 bases from J, with 11 bases between. CDR3 DNA: TGCGCCAGCAGCTTGGCCGGGCAAGGGGAGACCCAGTACTTC. This sequence encodes CASSLAGQGETQYF.

This clone was counted at least ten times. Other DNA sequences from this sample encode an identical CDR3 as well. The chain uses TRBV11-2 and TRBJ2-6; perhaps TRBD2 as D (6 bases). Trimming shortened V by 3 bases and J by 4 bases, and 7 bases separated the two germline ends. CDR3 length: 14 residues. Per the germline V gene, CDR1 is SGHAT and CDR2 is FQNNGV. CDR3 loop: CASSFGGGANVLTF. CDR3 nucleotide sequence: TGTGCCAGCAGCTTCGGAGGGGGGGCCAACGTCCTGACTTTC.

This clone was recorded at least ten times. This chain connects TRBV6-1 to TRBJ1-3; tentative D call: TRBD1 (6 bases). CDR1 MNHNS and CDR2 SASEGT come from the germline V gene. Trimming pared 5 bases from V and 0 bases from J, leaving 14 bases between. The CDR3 loop spans 16 amino acids. The CDR3 DNA reads TGTGCCAGCAGTCCCTCACAGGGATCCTCTGGAAACACCATATATTTT. Amino acids: CASSPSQGSSGNTIYF.

Concerning this clone itself: A read error may be the cause here, since a much bigger clone is one base away. The chain couples TRBV3-1 to TRBJ2-1; D possibly matches TRBD1 or TRBD2 (5 bases each). CDR1 is LGHDT and CDR2 is YNNKEL in the germline V gene (reference sequence). CDR3 size: 12 residues. The CDR3: CVSSDRGREQFF. For the CDR3, the DNA is TGTGTCAGCAGCGACCGGGGCCGGGAGCAGTTCTTC.

This clone has ten or more counts. The rearrangement joins TRBV27 to TRBJ1-1; no reliable D call. The CDR3 is made up of 14 amino acids. The V end lost 3 bases, the J end lost 1 base, and 9 bases lay between the germline ends. Germline-derived CDR1 and CDR2 are MNHEY and SMNVEV (reference sequence). The CDR3 nucleotides read TGTGCCAGCAGTTTTATTGTGGGGAACACTGAAGCTTTCTTT. This encodes CASSFIVGNTEAFF.

This clone was seen repeatedly, ten times or more. The J gene is TRBJ1-2, the V gene TRBV6-1; D gene uncertain. The V gene's germline CDR1 is MNHNS and CDR2 SASEGT. V was shortened by 7 bases and J by 5 bases, with 11 bases between the two germline ends. This CDR3 has 12 residues. The CDR3 nucleotides read TGTGCCAGCACCTACGAAGCATATGGCTACACCTTC. Encoded protein: CASTYEAYGYTF.

Notes on this clone: At one boundary the junction diverges from the germline segment, which might be a read error. The CDR3 sequence: CASSFGQVSNEKFF. The DNA for the CDR3 is TGTGCCAGCAGTTTTGGTCAGGTGAGCAATGAGAAGTTCTTC. The chain employs TRBV28 and TRBJ2-1, with unresolved D. This CDR3 region has 14 residues. Germline CDR1 reads MDHEN; CDR2 reads SYDVKM.

This clone was detected many times. Here the CDR3 reads CASSPGLFTDTQYF. The CDR3 bases are TGCGCCAGCAGCCCGGGACTATTCACAGATACGCAGTATTTT. The genes are TRBV5-1 and TRBJ2-3, with 7 positions matching TRBD2. The CDR3 spans 14 residues. Germline values: CDR1 SGHRS, CDR2 YFSETQ. V shed 4 bases and J 2 bases; nucleotides not matched to a gene: 4.

This clone appeared many times. It may be a read error: a sequence one base away is much more abundant. The rearrangement links TRBV19 to TRBJ2-7; D is unresolved. CDR3 length: 14 amino acids. Germline V gene data show CDR1 as LNHDA and CDR2 as SQIVND (reference sequence). V lost 5 bases, J lost 0 bases, and 11 bases lay in between. CDR3 in amino acids: CASSVARHSYEQYF. CDR3 in DNA: TGTGCCAGTAGTGTAGCTCGCCACTCCTACGAGCAGTACTTC. The full variable domain, in which reference TRBV19 and TRBJ2-7 provide the parts outside the CDR3, is DGGITQSPKYLFRKEGQNVTLSCEQNLNHDAMYWYRQDPGQGLRLIYYSQIVNDFQKGDIAEGYSVSREKKESFPLTVTSAQKNPTAFYLCASSVARHSYEQYFGPGTRLTVT.

J is TRBJ2-1 and V is TRBV11-2; 14 bases match TRBD2. Per the germline V gene, CDR1 is SGHAT and CDR2 is FQNNGV. Germline trimming cut 2 bases from V and 7 bases from J; bases unmatched to any gene: 4. The CDR3 consists of 16 residues. The CDR3 DNA is TGTGCCAGCAGCTTACTCGGACTAGCGGGGGGAAATGAGCAGTTCTTC. The encoded protein is CASSLLGLAGGNEQFF.

This clone was picked up many times. The chain joins TRBV7-4 to TRBJ2-1; D is ambiguous. The CDR3 contains 19 residues. From germline, CDR1 is SGHVT and CDR2 SQSDAQ. V lost 0 bases, J lost 3 bases, and 21 bases lay in between. CDR3 nucleotide sequence: TGTGCCAGCAGCTTAGCGAGGTTGAGGATGGGCAAGGACTACAATGAGCAGTTCTTC. Protein product: CASSLARLRMGKDYNEQFF.

The chain uses TRBV6-1 and TRBJ2-7, with 10 bases fitting TRBD2. The CDR3 runs to 16 residues. After removal of 6 bases from V and 3 bases from J, the junction contained 11 bases not matched to a gene. Germline CDR1 MNHNS, CDR2 SASEGT. The CDR3 DNA reads as TGTGCCAGCAGCCCCGGAGCGGGGGGGGCTAACTACGAGCAGTACTTC. As protein: CASSPGAGGANYEQYF.

V is TRBV11-3 and J is TRBJ2-5; 8 positions match TRBD1. CDR1 and CDR2 (germline): SGHNT, YENEEA. V lost 5 bases, J lost 5 bases, and 10 bases stayed unmatched. The CDR3 has 15 amino acids. The CDR3 bases are TGTGCCAGCAGCCAAGACAGGGGAGGTGGTGAGACCCAGTACTTC. Protein: CASSQDRGGGETQYF.

In this sample, this clone turned up many times. This rearrangement joins TRBV7-8 to TRBJ1-5; no clear D gene. Trimming pared 6 bases from V and 4 bases from J, leaving 10 bases between. The length of the CDR3 is 13 residues. The germline V gene has CDR1 SGHVS and CDR2 FQNEAQ. DNA for the CDR3: TGTGCCAGCAGAGCCAATAGAAATCAGCCCCAGCATTTT. This sequence encodes CASRANRNQPQHF.

Many counts were recorded for this clone. The CDR3 spells CASSPSRIAGGRGNTIYF. The CDR3 nucleotides read TGTGCCAGCTCACCCTCGCGAATCGCGGGGGGAAGAGGAAACACCATATATTTT. The chain joins TRBV18 to TRBJ1-3; possibly TRBD1 for D (5 bases). Germline loops: CDR1 KGHSH, CDR2 LQKENI. With 3 bases removed from V and 4 bases from J, the gap between germline ends came to 22 bases. This CDR3 spans 18 amino acids.

As concerns this clone: A read error may produce the germline difference seen at one junction end. V usage is TRBV20-1 and J usage is TRBJ2-7; D is undetermined. Germline assignment: CDR1 DFQATT and CDR2 SNEGSKA (reference sequence). The CDR3 spans 14 residues. The CDR3 loop reads CSTLQNGLTYQQYF. CDR3 nucleotide sequence: TGCAGTACTCTCCAAAACGGGTTGACCTACCAGCAGTACTTC.

This clone was seen at least ten times. The chain combines TRBV24-1 with TRBJ2-3, with TRBD1 as a possible D gene (6 bases). CDR3 size: 14 residues. V lost 8 bases and J lost 5, with 16 bases in between. CDR1 KGHDR and CDR2 SFDVKD come from the germline V gene. DNA of the CDR3: TGTGCCACCACGGCAGGGGATCTCTTAGATACGCAGTATTTT. It encodes CATTAGDLLDTQYF.